This T cell receptor (beta chain) is from a study of T cell responses to AZD1222 COVID-19 vaccine. Clones were read by immunoSEQ multiplex PCR, and TCRdb kept only the in-frame ones, dropping some. The data show 110,000 to 150,000 clones, over 85% seen once. The CDR3 sequence is 16 residues long. Germline loops: CDR1 LNHDA, CDR2 SQIVND (reference sequence). J was trimmed by 6 bases and V by 0 bases; bases with no gene match: 3. The sequencing here drew on peripheral blood, taken on day 0 of AZD1222 vaccination. The chain combines TRBV19 with TRBJ2-1, with 12 bases matching TRBD2. The receptor was isolated from an adult in good health. The CDR3 reads CASSIDRLAGANEQFF. The CDR3 DNA reads TGTGCCAGTAGTATAGATAGACTAGCGGGAGCCAATGAGCAGTTCTTC.